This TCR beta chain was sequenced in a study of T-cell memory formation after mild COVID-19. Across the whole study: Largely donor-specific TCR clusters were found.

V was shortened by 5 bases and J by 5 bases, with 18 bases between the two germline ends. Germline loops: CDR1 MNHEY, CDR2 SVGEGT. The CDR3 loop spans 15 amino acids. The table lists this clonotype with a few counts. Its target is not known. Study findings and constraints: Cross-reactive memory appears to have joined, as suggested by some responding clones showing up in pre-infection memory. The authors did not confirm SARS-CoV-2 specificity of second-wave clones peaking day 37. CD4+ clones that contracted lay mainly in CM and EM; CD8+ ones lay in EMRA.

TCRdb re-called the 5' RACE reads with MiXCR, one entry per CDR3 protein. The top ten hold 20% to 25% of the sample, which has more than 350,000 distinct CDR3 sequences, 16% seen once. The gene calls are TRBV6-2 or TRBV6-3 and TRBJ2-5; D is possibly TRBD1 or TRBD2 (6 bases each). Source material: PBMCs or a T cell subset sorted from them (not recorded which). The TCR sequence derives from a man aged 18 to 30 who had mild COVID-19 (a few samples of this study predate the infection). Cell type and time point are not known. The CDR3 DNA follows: TGTGCCAGCAGTCCCGGGGGCGGGGCCAGGGAGACCCAGTACTTC. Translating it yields CASSPGGGARETQYF.